This is a list of T cell receptor beta chains from one sample in a study of neurological immune-mediated disorders. MiXCR, applied by TCRdb to the 5' RACE reads, yields one record per CDR3 protein. The sample contains about 35,000 distinct CDR3 sequences, 3% to 4% of which appear only once. Source material: PBMCs. The receptors were sampled from a man aged 25-45 years with multiple sclerosis. Both conserved end residues are part of each CDR3. Each record gives: CDR3 protein, CDR3 DNA, D gene, J gene, V gene, CDR3 length, clone size. A D gene is named only where the DNA matches it firmly. The size field is filled for only some rows; it gives once, few, many or a size class.

CDR3: CASSPSDRGWSEAFF; DNA: TGTGCCAGCAGTCCCTCGGACAGGGGGTGGAGTGAAGCTTTCTTT; D: TRBD1; J: TRBJ1-1; V: TRBV27; length: 15; size: many
CDR3: CASSPQGAGTEAFF; DNA: TGCGCCAGCAGCCCCCAGGGGGCGGGCACTGAAGCTTTCTTT; D: TRBD1; J: TRBJ1-1; V: TRBV5-1; length: 14; size: many
CDR3: CSARVVGGLQPQHF; DNA: TGCAGTGCTAGAGTTGTAGGGGGGCTTCAGCCCCAGCATTTT; D: -; J: TRBJ1-5; V: TRBV20-1; length: 14; size: -
CDR3: CASSLIGSGANVLTF; DNA: TGTGCCAGCAGTTTAATTGGCTCTGGGGCCAACGTCCTGACTTTC; D: -; J: TRBJ2-6; V: TRBV27; length: 15; size: -
CDR3: CASSELDSSGNTIYF; DNA: TGTGCCAGCAGTGAATTGGACAGCTCTGGAAACACCATATATTTT; D: -; J: TRBJ1-3; V: TRBV25-1; length: 15; size: many
CDR3: CASSLVLEEEKLFF; DNA: TGTGCCAGCAGCTTAGTGTTAGAGGAGGAAAAACTGTTTTTT; D: -; J: TRBJ1-4; V: TRBV7-2; length: 14; size: many
CDR3: CSASQGEAGELFF; DNA: TGCAGTGCTAGTCAAGGGGAAGCCGGGGAGCTGTTTTTT; D: -; J: TRBJ2-2; V: TRBV20-1; length: 13; size: many
CDR3: CASSSTGGSTGELFF; DNA: TGTGCCAGCAGCTCAACAGGGGGGAGCACCGGGGAGCTGTTTTTT; D: TRBD1; J: TRBJ2-2; V: TRBV7-2; length: 15; size: many
CDR3: CSARSRGLDEQFF; DNA: TGCAGTGCTAGGTCGCGGGGTCTAGATGAGCAGTTCTTC; D: -; J: TRBJ2-1; V: TRBV20-1; length: 13; size: few
CDR3: CATTGQTYNEQFF; DNA: TGTGCCACCACGGGACAGACGTACAATGAGCAGTTCTTC; D: TRBD1; J: TRBJ2-1; V: TRBV24-1; length: 13; size: many
CDR3: CAINWTGTNSPLHF; DNA: TGTGCCATCAACTGGACAGGAACTAATTCACCCCTCCACTTT; D: TRBD1; J: TRBJ1-6; V: TRBV10-3; length: 14; size: -
CDR3: CASSLSRQGAYNEQFF; DNA: TGTGCCAGCAGTTTATCTCGGCAGGGGGCCTACAATGAGCAGTTCTTC; D: TRBD1; J: TRBJ2-1; V: TRBV27; length: 16; size: many
CDR3: CASSQDQFSGANVLTF; DNA: TGTGCCAGCAGCCAAGACCAGTTCTCTGGGGCCAACGTCCTGACTTTC; D: -; J: TRBJ2-6; V: TRBV3-1; length: 16; size: many
CDR3: CASSRGQGSYNEQFF; DNA: TGTGCCAGCAGCCGCGGACAGGGGAGCTACAATGAGCAGTTCTTC; D: TRBD1; J: TRBJ2-1; V: TRBV3-1; length: 15; size: many
CDR3: CASSSTGTEAFF; DNA: TGCGCCAGCAGCTCTACAGGGACTGAAGCTTTCTTT; D: -; J: TRBJ1-1; V: TRBV5-1; length: 12; size: many
CDR3: CASSFGDIRADTQYF; DNA: TGTGCCAGCAGCTTCGGGGACATTCGAGCAGATACGCAGTATTTT; D: -; J: TRBJ2-3; V: TRBV7-2; length: 15; size: many
CDR3: CSAREFGEWRNTEAFF; DNA: TGCAGTGCTAGAGAGTTTGGAGAGTGGCGCAACACTGAAGCTTTCTTT; D: -; J: TRBJ1-1; V: TRBV20-1; length: 16; size: many